The clone carrying this T cell receptor (beta chain) was observed once. Enrollees, about 18 to 95 years old, lived in roughly 24 US areas. Cohort assignment relied on participant-reported clinical history. Assay used: immunoSEQ multiplex PCR; TCRdb lists only in-frame clones, some missing. The data contain a few hundred thousand clones, roughly 87% of them singletons. The source of the sample is a study of blood T cell repertoires in COVID-19. Study-wide background: Samples taken during acute and convalescent COVID-19 were collected in the United States, Italy and Spain.

The CDR3 has 14 residues. The germline V gene encodes CDR1 SNHLY and CDR2 FYNNEI. The ends were cut back, 5 bases at V and 4 bases at J, with 15 bases in the middle. Source material: PBMCs or T cells enriched from blood (not recorded which). This TCR came from a young man who had recovered from COVID-19. The chain is built from TRBV2 and TRBJ2-7; D is possibly TRBD1 (5 bases). CDR3 loop: CASSLQGPLYEQYF. The CDR3 nucleotides are TGTGCCAGCAGTCTCCAGGGCCCTCTTTACGAGCAGTACTTC. Supplemented by reference TRBV2 and TRBJ2-7, the full variable domain reads EPEVTQTPSHQVTQMGQEVILRCVPISNHLYFYWYRQILGQKVEFLVSFYNNEISEKSEIFDDQFSVERPDGSNFTLKIRSTKLEDSAMYFCASSLQGPLYEQYFGPGTRLTVT.